This T cell receptor beta chain is from a study of identical twins. This CDR3 has 14 residues. Trimming removed 2 bases at V and 6 bases at J, with 11 bases between. The germline V gene has CDR1 SGHDT and CDR2 YYEEEE. TCRdb re-derived calls from the 5' RACE reads in MiXCR, one entry per CDR3 protein. The top ten clones hold around 13% of a sample with some 790,000 distinct CDR3 sequences, around a sixth of them seen once. In addition, the sample was reused for a study of T cells expressing NK-cell markers. According to that study: The authors sequenced eight donors, of whom seven were HCMV-seropositive and one was seronegative. Similarly, these clonotypes led the CD3+CD56-NKG2C+ fraction as well in a handful of donors.

Sequenced: PBMCs. The clonotype originates from a woman aged 18-29 years in good health. J is TRBJ2-2 and V is TRBV5-6; no definite D call. The CDR3 DNA reads as TGTGCCAGCAGCTTCGGGCTAACCTCCGGGGAGCTGTTTTTT. This translates into CASSFGLTSGELFF.